This is a list of T cell receptor beta chains from one sample in a study of T cell responses to AZD1222 COVID-19 vaccine. The data were produced by immunoSEQ multiplex PCR, yet TCRdb's version contains in-frame clones alone and is incomplete. The data show 150,000 or so clones, 80% to 95% seen once. Sequencing used peripheral blood, obtained on day 0 of AZD1222 vaccination. These receptors came from an adult in good health. Each CDR3 is given without its conserved first and last residue. Fields, in order: D gene, V gene, CDR3 protein. The D gene is left open where the match is weak.

-,TRBV6-5,ASSYSATSTDTQY
-,TRBV6-5,ASRRDGGDYEQY
TRBD2,TRBV28,ASSLAVLAGGNEQF
TRBD1,TRBV5-1,ASRIGTGQETQY
TRBD1,TRBV28,ASSSYPRTGGVDEQY
TRBD1,TRBV28,ASSLRDSGAYEQY
TRBD2,TRBV6-5,ASSPLGGGTETQY
TRBD2,TRBV28,ASSTPGASGDQETQY
-,TRBV5-1,ASSLGQAYDEQY
TRBD2,TRBV24-1,ATSDPGTRNTGELF
-,TRBV5-6,ASSLYRSGNTIY
TRBD1,TRBV27,ASSLPGGAETQY
TRBD2,TRBV28,ASSFEGTSVY
-,TRBV30,AWTPGRGRGYNEQF
TRBD1,TRBV5-1,ASSEGQTYNEQF
TRBD1,TRBV28,ASSFQTGGREKLF
-,TRBV6-1,ASSERVPAVSETQY
TRBD2,TRBV19,ASSSRGRLAGVTGELF
-,TRBV5-5,ASRALAGMNTEAF
TRBD2,TRBV5-1,ASSYWGLATDTQY
-,TRBV21-1,ASSKFPPPGEKKAKNIQY
-,TRBV9,ASSVTPYNSPLH
TRBD1,TRBV3-1/TRBV3-2,ASSQTQTGVNTEAF
-,TRBV28,ASSFGKSFQQY
-,TRBV30,AGESEKLF
-,TRBV3-1/TRBV3-2,ASSPTTSLETQY
TRBD1,TRBV19,ASKSRTGEIWGPQH
-,TRBV28,ASSLFPGGSTEAF
-,TRBV19,ASSTQPLSSSYEQY
-,TRBV9,ASSVGGRAWEEAF
-,TRBV27,ASRSRGPYEQY
-,TRBV5-1,ASSPSPTGLTNEKLF
-,TRBV7-6,ASSYSGPDTQY
TRBD1,TRBV6-5,ASSPQNRGAIY
-,TRBV6-5,ASRTVLTGELF
TRBD1,TRBV18,ASSPTGVYGYT
-,TRBV29-1,SVLGVGEKLF
-,TRBV28,ASTLGGSNQPQH
TRBD1,TRBV4-1,ASSQTGQSLF
TRBD2,TRBV6-5,ASRTGTSGIYEQY
TRBD1,TRBV28,ASREGKDRTTYGYT
TRBD1,TRBV5-1,ASSQTGTGVYEQY
-,TRBV12-3/TRBV12-4,ASSFDSDTEAF
-,TRBV9,ASSPSGSGNTIY
-,TRBV6-5,ASSYLGIHQPQH